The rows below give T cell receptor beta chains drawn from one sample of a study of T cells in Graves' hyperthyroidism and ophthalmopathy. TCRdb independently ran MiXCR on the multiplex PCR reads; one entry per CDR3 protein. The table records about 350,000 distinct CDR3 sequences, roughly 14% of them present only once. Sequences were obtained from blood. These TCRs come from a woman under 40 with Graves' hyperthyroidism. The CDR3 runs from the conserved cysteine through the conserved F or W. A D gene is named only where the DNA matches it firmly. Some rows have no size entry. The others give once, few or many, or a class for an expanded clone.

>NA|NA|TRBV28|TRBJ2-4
CASSLGHLRETKNIQYF
TGTGCCAGCAGTTTGGGTCATTTGAGGGAAACCAAAAACATTCAGTACTTC
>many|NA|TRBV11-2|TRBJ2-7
CASSRPGRSYEQYF
TGTGCCAGCAGCAGACCGGGACGATCCTACGAGCAGTACTTC
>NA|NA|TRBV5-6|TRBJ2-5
CASGLDVSFQETQYF
TGTGCCAGCGGACTGGACGTTTCCTTCCAAGAGACCCAGTACTTC
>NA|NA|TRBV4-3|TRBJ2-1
CASSQYRDEGNEQFF
TGCGCCAGCAGCCAATACCGGGACGAAGGCAATGAGCAGTTCTTC
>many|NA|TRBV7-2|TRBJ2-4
CASSPLAALTKNIQYF
TGTGCCAGCAGCCCATTAGCGGCCCTAACCAAAAACATTCAGTACTTC
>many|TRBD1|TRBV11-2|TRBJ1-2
CASSPDRSNGYTF
TGTGCCAGCAGCCCGGACAGGTCAAATGGCTACACCTTC
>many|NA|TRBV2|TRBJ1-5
CASWFGGNQPQHF
TGTGCCAGCTGGTTCGGTGGCAATCAGCCCCAGCATTTT
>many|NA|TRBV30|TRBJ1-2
CAWSVKVAGYTF
TGTGCCTGGAGTGTAAAAGTTGCTGGCTACACCTTC
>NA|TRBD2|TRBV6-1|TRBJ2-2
CASKARGWTSNQNTGELFF
TGTGCCAGCAAGGCGAGGGGGTGGACTAGCAACCAGAACACCGGGGAGCTGTTTTTT
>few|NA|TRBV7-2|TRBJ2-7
CASSLIPGYEQYF
TGTGCCAGCAGCTTAATCCCGGGCTACGAGCAGTACTTC
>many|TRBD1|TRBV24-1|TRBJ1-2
CATSDPGTGQYGYTF
TGTGCCACCAGTGATCCTGGTACGGGACAGTATGGCTACACCTTC
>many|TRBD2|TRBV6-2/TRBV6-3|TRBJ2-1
CASSSGLAGPSFYNEQFF
TGTGCCAGCAGTTCAGGACTAGCGGGACCCTCTTTCTACAATGAGCAGTTCTTC
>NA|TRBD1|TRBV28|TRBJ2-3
CASTGGSGPDTQYF
TGTGCCAGCACAGGGGGAAGCGGCCCAGATACGCAGTATTTT
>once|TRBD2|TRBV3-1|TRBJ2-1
CASSPGTNQYNEQFF
TGTGCCAGCAGCCCGGGGACTAACCAATACAATGAGCAGTTCTTC
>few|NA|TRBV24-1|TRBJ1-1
CATSDEGATEAFF
TGTGCCACCAGTGATGAAGGGGCCACTGAAGCTTTCTTT
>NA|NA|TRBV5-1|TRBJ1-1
CASIKTGRGETEAFF
TGCGCCAGCATCAAGACAGGAAGAGGAGAAACTGAAGCTTTCTTT
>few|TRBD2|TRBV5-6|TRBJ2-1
CASSLVASGKSHNEQFF
TGTGCCAGCAGCTTGGTGGCTAGCGGGAAGTCCCACAATGAGCAGTTCTTC
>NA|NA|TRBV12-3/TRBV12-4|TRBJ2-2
CASTVTVETGELFF
TGTGCCAGCACTGTGACGGTTGAGACCGGGGAGCTGTTTTTT
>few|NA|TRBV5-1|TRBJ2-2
CASSLDPEQTGELFF
TGCGCCAGCAGCTTGGACCCCGAACAAACCGGGGAGCTGTTTTTT
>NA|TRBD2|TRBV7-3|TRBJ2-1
CASSSDLAGRWNEQFF
TGTGCCAGCAGCTCCGACCTAGCGGGAAGATGGAATGAGCAGTTCTTC
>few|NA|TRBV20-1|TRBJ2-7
CSASVPGLSHEQYF
TGCAGTGCTAGTGTACCGGGACTTAGCCACGAGCAGTACTTC
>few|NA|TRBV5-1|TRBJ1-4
CASSLTGRNNEKLFF
TGCGCCAGCAGCTTGACGGGACGGAATAATGAAAAACTGTTTTTT
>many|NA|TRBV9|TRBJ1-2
CASSVAGNYGYTF
TGTGCCAGCAGCGTAGCAGGAAACTATGGCTACACCTTC
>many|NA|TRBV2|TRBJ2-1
CASDRDGEQFF
TGTGCTTCTGACCGGGACGGAGAGCAGTTCTTC
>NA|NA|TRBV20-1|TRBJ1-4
CSARQPGREKLFF
TGCAGTGCTAGACAGCCGGGCCGTGAAAAACTGTTTTTT
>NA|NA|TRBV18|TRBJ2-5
CASSPPSGETQYF
TGTGCCAGCTCACCACCGAGCGGCGAGACCCAGTACTTC
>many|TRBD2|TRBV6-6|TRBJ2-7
CASSYSSGRVYEQYF
TGTGCCAGCAGTTACTCCAGCGGGAGAGTCTACGAGCAGTACTTC
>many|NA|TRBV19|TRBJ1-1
CASSITGSKTEAFF
TGTGCCAGTAGTATAACAGGATCCAAGACTGAAGCTTTCTTT
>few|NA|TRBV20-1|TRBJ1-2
CSARGTGRGNYGYTF
TGCAGTGCTAGAGGTACGGGACGCGGAAACTATGGCTACACCTTC
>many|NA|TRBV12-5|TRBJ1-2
CASGFGGNGYTF
TGTGCTAGTGGTTTTGGCGGGAACGGCTACACCTTC
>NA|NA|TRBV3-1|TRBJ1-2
CASSEGSAAYGYTF
TGTGCCAGCAGCGAAGGCAGTGCGGCCTATGGCTACACCTTC
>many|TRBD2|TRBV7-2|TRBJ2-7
CASSLSSGGGYEQYF
TGTGCCAGCAGCTTATCTTCGGGAGGAGGATACGAGCAGTACTTC
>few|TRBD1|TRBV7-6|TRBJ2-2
CASSSGTGIAGELFF
TGTGCCAGCAGCTCCGGGACAGGGATCGCCGGGGAGCTGTTTTTT
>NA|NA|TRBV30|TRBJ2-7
CARTSQGNPYEQYF
TGTGCCCGAACCTCACAAGGGAATCCCTACGAGCAGTACTTC
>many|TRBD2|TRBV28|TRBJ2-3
CASSPPGGSTDTQYF
TGTGCCAGCTCCCCCCCGGGGGGGAGCACAGATACGCAGTATTTT
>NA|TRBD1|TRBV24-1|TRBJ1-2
CATSDADRGLPYGYTF
TGTGCCACCAGTGATGCCGACAGGGGGCTGCCTTATGGCTACACCTTC
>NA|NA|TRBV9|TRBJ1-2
CASSVGGSTAPYGYTF
TGTGCCAGCAGCGTAGGTGGGTCGACAGCCCCCTATGGCTACACCTTC
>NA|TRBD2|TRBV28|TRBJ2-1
CASSLLSGRGYEQFF
TGTGCCAGCAGTTTATTGAGCGGGAGGGGTTATGAGCAGTTCTTC
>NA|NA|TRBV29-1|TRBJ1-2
CSVEEARQYGYTF
TGCAGCGTTGAAGAGGCCAGGCAATATGGCTACACCTTC
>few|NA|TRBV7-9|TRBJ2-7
CASSLAGLTGRGQYEQCF
TGTGCCAGCAGCTTAGCGGGCTTGACAGGTCGAGGGCAATACGAGCAGTGCTTC
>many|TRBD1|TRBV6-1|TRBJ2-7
CASSSRGQGAVYYEQYF
TGTGCCAGCAGTAGCCGGGGACAGGGGGCCGTATACTACGAGCAGTACTTC
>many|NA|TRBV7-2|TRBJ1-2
CASSANEGIYGYTF
TGTGCCAGCAGCGCTAATGAGGGAATCTATGGCTACACCTTC
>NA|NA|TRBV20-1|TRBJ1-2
CSAVAWDGYIF
TGCAGTGCGGTAGCGTGGGATGGCTACATCTTC
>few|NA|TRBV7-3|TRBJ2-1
CASSLISGASYNEQFF
TGTGCCAGCAGCTTAATCTCGGGAGCGTCCTACAATGAGCAGTTCTTC
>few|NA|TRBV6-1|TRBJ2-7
CASRTTSRGYEQYF
TGTGCCAGCAGGACCACTTCCAGGGGCTACGAGCAGTACTTC
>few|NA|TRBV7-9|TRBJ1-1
CASSFDGNTEAFF
TGTGCCAGCAGCTTTGACGGGAACACTGAAGCTTTCTTT
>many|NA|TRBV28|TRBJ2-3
CASSAPTVGADTQYF
TGTGCCAGCAGTGCCCCTACCGTAGGGGCAGATACGCAGTATTTT
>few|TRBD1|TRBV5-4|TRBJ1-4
CASSPGEGTVNEKLFF
TGTGCCAGCAGCCCCGGTGAGGGGACAGTCAATGAAAAACTGTTTTTT
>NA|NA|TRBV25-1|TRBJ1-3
CASRWATGNTIYF
TGTGCCAGCAGGTGGGCGACTGGAAACACCATATATTTT
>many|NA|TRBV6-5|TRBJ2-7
CASSYSGDEQYF
TGTGCCAGCAGTTACTCGGGGGACGAGCAGTACTTC
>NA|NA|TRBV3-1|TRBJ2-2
CASSQDWAENTGELFF
TGTGCCAGCAGCCAAGATTGGGCGGAGAACACCGGGGAGCTGTTTTTT
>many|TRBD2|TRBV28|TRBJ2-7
CASISPTTGRAFGYEQYF
TGTGCCAGCATATCTCCAACAACCGGGAGGGCCTTCGGCTACGAGCAGTACTTC
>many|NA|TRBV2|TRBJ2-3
CASSEAPSRGFPPNTQYF
TGTGCCAGCAGTGAAGCGCCATCTCGGGGCTTCCCCCCAAATACGCAGTATTTT
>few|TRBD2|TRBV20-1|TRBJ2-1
CSASPSGGSEQFF
TGCAGTGCCAGTCCCTCCGGCGGGAGCGAGCAGTTCTTC
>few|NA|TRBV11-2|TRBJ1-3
CASSFLHSGNTIYF
TGTGCCAGCAGCTTCCTACACTCTGGAAACACCATATATTTT
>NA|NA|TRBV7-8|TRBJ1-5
CASTPSFNQPQHF
TGTGCCAGCACCCCTTCTTTCAATCAGCCCCAGCATTTT
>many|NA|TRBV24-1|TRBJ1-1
CATSDGTEAFF
TGTGCCACCAGTGATGGAACTGAAGCTTTCTTT
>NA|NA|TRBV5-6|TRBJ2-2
CASSYGLHTGELFF
TGTGCCAGCAGCTATGGACTGCACACCGGGGAGCTGTTTTTT
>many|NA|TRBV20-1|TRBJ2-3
CSAERGEAQYF
TGCAGTGCTGAAAGAGGGGAGGCGCAGTATTTT
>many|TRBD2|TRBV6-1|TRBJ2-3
CASKGLAGGENTQYF
TGTGCCAGCAAGGGGCTAGCGGGAGGTGAAAATACGCAGTATTTT